This T cell receptor beta chain comes out of a study of blood T cell repertoires in COVID-19. Whole-study context: Samples of COVID-19 (acute and convalescent) were obtained from the United States, Italy and Spain. PBMCs, B-cell-depleted T cells, or T cells provided the cDNA or gDNA that made up the material.

Germline V lookup: CDR1 LNHNV, CDR2 YYDKDF (reference sequence). Trimming left V 0 bases short and J 7 bases short, with 10 bases between. This CDR3 comprises 15 residues. In the source study's methods: Estimation of nucleated cell counts was performed using reference gene primer amplification. Repertoires were generated with immunoSEQ multiplex PCR, while TCRdb's copy carries only in-frame clones and drops some. V and J calls plus clone size are reproduced from that table; the DNA served to infer D and trimming. The sample comprises 400,000 to 500,000 clones, about nine tenths of which are singletons, and 1.4% rests with the top ten.

The sequenced material came from peripheral blood. The rearrangement links TRBV15 to TRBJ1-6; D is possibly TRBD1 (5 bases). The receptor was isolated from a woman between 25 and 40 years old with active or convalescent COVID-19. CDR3 residues: CATSRDSSGNSPLHF. CDR3 coding DNA: TGTGCCACCAGCAGAGATTCATCAGGGAATTCACCCCTCCACTTT.